This note documents a single T cell receptor beta chain sequence. The antigen is undetermined. V was pared by 3 bases and J by 3 bases, with 15 bases between. The CDR3 length is 15 residues. CDR1 is SGHRS, CDR2 YFSETQ, per germline. Profiling relied on immunoSEQ multiplex PCR, and the TCRdb table lists in-frame clones only, not all of them. Among about 140,000 clones listed, 70% to 90% were seen once. The record originates from a study of T cell responses to AZD1222 COVID-19 vaccine. Study-wide results and limits: Mostly white British, mostly female donors; authors suggested clonal diversity may be underestimated.

This TCR was sampled from an adult in good health. The specimen was peripheral blood, collected on day 0 of AZD1222 vaccination. J is TRBJ2-5 and V is TRBV5-1; a possible D gene is TRBD2 (7 bases). The CDR3: CASSWRGQGKETQYF. The CDR3 bases are TGCGCCAGCAGCTGGCGGGGGCAAGGAAAAGAGACCCAGTACTTC.